This T cell receptor (beta chain) was recorded in a study of blood T cell repertoires in COVID-19. Trimming took 7 bases from V and 2 from J, leaving 20 bases between them. The length of the CDR3 is 15 residues. CDR1 is SQVTM and CDR2 is ANQGSEA in the germline V gene. Assay: immunoSEQ multiplex PCR; the TCRdb copy retains only in-frame clones and omits some. This table has some 220,000 clones, just over 85% appearing once. J is TRBJ1-2 and V is TRBV29-1; D may be TRBD1 (5 bases). Sequencing input: PBMCs or T cells enriched from blood (not recorded which). The clonotype originates from a middle-aged woman with acute COVID-19. The CDR3 DNA sequence: TGCAGCGCCCACCTTCAGGGCGTTGTCAACTATGGCTACACCTTC. It is translated as CSAHLQGVVNYGYTF.